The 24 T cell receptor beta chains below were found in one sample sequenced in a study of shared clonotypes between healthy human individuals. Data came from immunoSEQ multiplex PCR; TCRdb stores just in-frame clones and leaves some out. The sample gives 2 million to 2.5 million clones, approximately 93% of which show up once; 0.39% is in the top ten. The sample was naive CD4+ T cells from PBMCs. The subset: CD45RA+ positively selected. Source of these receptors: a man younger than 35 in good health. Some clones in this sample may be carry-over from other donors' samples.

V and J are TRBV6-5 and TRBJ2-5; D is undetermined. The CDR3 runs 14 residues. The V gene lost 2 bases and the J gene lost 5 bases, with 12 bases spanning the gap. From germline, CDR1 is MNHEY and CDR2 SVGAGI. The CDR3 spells CASSYKDPRETQYF. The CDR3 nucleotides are TGTGCCAGCAGTTACAAGGACCCGCGGGAGACCCAGTACTTC.

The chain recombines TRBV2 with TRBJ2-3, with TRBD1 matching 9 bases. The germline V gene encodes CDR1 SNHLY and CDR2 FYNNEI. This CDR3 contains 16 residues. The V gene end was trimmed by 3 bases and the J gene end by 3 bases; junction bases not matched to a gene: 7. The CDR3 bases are TGTGCCAGCAGTGAGGCCTGGGACAGGGTAACAGATACGCAGTATTTT. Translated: CASSEAWDRVTDTQYF.

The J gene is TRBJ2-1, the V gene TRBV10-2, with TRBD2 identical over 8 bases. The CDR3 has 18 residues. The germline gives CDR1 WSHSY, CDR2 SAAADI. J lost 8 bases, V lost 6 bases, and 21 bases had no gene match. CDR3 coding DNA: TGCGCCAGCAGGGCTCGGATAGCGGGATCCTTAAGAATCGATGAGCAGTTCTTC. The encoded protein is CASRARIAGSLRIDEQFF.

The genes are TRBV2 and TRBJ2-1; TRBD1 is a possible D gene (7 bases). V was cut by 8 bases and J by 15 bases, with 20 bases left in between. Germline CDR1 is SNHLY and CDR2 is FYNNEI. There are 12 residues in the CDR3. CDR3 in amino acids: CASGGTVPVGFF. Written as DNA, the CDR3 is TGTGCCAGCGGGGGGACAGTCCCTGTGGGGTTCTTC.

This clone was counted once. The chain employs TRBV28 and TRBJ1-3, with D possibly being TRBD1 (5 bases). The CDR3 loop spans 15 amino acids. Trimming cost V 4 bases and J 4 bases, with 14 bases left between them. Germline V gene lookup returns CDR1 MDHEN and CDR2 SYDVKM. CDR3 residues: CASSYLGGTGNTIYF. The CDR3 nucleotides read TGTGCCAGCAGTTATCTCGGTGGGACGGGAAACACCATATATTTT.

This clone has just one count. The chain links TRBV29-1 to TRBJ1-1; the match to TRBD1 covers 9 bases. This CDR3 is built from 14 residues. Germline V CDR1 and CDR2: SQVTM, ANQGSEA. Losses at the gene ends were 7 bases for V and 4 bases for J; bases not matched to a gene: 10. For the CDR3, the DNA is TGCAGCGCAGTAGATACAGGGGGCCTCACTGAAGCTTTCTTT. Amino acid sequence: CSAVDTGGLTEAFF.

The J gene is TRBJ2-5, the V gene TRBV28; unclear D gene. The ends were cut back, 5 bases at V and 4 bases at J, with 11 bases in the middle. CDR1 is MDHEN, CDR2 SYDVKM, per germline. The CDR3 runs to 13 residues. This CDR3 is CASSPPMGETQYF. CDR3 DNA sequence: TGTGCCAGCAGTCCACCCATGGGAGAGACCCAGTACTTC.

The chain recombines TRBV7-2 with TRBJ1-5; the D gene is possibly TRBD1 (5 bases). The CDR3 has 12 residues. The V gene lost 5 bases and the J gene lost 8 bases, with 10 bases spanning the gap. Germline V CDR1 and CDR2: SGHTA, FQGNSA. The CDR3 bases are TGTGCCAGCAGCCGCGGGGGGGAGCCCCAGCATTTT. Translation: CASSRGGEPQHF. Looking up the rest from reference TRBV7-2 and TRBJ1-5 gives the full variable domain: GAGVSQSPSNKVTEKGKDVELRCDPISGHTALYWYRQSLGQGLEFLIYFQGNSAPDKSGLPSDRFSAERTGGSVSTLTIQRTQQEDSAVYLCASSRGGEPQHFGDGTRLSIL.

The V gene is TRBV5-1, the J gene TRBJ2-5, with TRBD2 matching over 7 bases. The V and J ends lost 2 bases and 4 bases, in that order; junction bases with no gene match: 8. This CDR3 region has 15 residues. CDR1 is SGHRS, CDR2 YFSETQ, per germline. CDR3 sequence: CASSLRLAGAETQYF. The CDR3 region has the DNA TGCGCCAGCAGCTTACGATTGGCGGGAGCAGAGACCCAGTACTTC.

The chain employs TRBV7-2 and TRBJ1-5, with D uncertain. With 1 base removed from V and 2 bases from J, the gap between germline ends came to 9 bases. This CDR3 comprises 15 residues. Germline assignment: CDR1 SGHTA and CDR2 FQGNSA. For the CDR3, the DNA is TGTGCCAGCAGCTTAGGTCTGCCCGGCAATCAGCCCCAGCATTTT. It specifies CASSLGLPGNQPQHF.

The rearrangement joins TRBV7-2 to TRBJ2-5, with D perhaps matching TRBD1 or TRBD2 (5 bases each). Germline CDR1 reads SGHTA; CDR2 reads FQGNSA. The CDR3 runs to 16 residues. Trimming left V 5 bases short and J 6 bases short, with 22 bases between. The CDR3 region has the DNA TGTGCCAGCAGCAGAACGAAAAGGAACGGGGCGAAGACCCAGTACTTC. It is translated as CASSRTKRNGAKTQYF. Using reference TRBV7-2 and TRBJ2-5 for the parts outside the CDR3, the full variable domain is GAGVSQSPSNKVTEKGKDVELRCDPISGHTALYWYRQSLGQGLEFLIYFQGNSAPDKSGLPSDRFSAERTGGSVSTLTIQRTQQEDSAVYLCASSRTKRNGAKTQYFGPGTRLLVL.

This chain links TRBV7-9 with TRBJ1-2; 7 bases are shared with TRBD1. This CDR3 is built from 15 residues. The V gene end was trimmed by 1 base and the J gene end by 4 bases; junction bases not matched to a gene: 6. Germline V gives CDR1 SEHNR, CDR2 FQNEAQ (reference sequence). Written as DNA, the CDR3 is TGTGCCAGCAGCTTAGGTCGACAGGGAACCTATGGCTACACCTTC. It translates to CASSLGRQGTYGYTF.

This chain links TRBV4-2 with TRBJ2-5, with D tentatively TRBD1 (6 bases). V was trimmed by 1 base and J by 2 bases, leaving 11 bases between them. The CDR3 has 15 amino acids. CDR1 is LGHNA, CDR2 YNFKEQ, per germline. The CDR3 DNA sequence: TGTGCCAGCAGCCAAGCCACAGGACAGCAAGAGACCCAGTACTTC. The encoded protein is CASSQATGQQETQYF.

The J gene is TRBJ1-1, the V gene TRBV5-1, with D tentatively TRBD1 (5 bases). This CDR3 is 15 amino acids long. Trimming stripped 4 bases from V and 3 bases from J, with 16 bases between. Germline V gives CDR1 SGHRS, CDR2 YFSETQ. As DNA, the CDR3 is TGCGCCAGCAGCCCGGGGCGCTGGACTTACACTGAAGCTTTCTTT. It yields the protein CASSPGRWTYTEAFF. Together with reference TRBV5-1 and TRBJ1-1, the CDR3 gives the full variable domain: KAGVTQTPRYLIKTRGQQVTLSCSPISGHRSVSWYQQTPGQGLQFLFEYFSETQRNKGNFPGRFSGRQFSNSRSEMNVSTLELGDSALYLCASSPGRWTYTEAFFGQGTRLTVV.

CDR3 bases: TGTGCCAGCAGTCAACAGGGTAGGGGCAATCAGCCCCAGCATTTT. It translates to CASSQQGRGNQPQHF. The chain combines TRBV27 with TRBJ1-5; tentatively, D is TRBD1 (6 bases). The germline V gene encodes CDR1 MNHEY and CDR2 SMNVEV (reference sequence). Trimming took off 5 bases at V and 2 bases at J, with 13 bases between the two ends. The length of the CDR3 is 15 residues.

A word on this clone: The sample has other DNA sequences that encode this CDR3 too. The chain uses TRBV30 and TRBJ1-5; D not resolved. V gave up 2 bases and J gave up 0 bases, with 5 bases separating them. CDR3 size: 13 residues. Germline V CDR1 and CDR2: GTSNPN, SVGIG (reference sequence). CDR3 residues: CAWSTDSNQPQHF. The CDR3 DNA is TGTGCCTGGAGTACAGATAGCAATCAGCCCCAGCATTTT. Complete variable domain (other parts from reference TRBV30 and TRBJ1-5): SQTIHQWPATLVQPVGSPLSLECTVEGTSNPNLYWYRQAAGRGLQLLFYSVGIGQISSEVPQNLSASRPQDRQFILSSKKLLLSDSGFYLCAWSTDSNQPQHFGDGTRLSIL.

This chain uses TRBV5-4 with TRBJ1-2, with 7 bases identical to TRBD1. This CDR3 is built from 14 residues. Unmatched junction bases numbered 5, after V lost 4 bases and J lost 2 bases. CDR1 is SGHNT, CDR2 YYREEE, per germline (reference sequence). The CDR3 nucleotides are TGTGCCAGCAGCAGCACAGGGGACAACTATGGCTACACCTTC. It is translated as CASSSTGDNYGYTF.

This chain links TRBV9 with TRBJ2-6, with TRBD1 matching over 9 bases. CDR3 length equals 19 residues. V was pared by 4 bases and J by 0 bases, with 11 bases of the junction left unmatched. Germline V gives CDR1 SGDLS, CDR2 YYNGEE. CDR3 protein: CASSIRQGVGSSGANVLTF. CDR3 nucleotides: TGTGCCAGCAGCATAAGACAGGGGGTTGGTTCCTCTGGGGCCAACGTCCTGACTTTC.

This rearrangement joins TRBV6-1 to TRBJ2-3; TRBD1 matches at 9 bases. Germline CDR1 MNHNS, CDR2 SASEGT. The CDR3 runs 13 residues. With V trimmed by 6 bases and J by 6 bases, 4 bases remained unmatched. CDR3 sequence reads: CASRDRGADTQYF. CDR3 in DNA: TGTGCCAGCAGGGACAGGGGCGCGGATACGCAGTATTTT.

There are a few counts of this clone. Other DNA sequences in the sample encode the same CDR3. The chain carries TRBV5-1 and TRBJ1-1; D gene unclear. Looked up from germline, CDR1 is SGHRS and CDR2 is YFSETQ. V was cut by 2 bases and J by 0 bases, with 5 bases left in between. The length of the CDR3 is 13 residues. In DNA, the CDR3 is TGCGCCAGCAGCTTTCGTATGAACACTGAAGCTTTCTTT. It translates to CASSFRMNTEAFF.

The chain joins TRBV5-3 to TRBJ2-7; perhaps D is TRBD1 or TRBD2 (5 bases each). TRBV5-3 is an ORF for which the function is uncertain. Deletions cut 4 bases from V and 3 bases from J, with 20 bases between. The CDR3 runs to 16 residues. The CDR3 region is CARSPTGTEADYEQYF. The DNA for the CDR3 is TGTGCCAGAAGCCCTACCGGGACGGAGGCCGACTACGAGCAGTACTTC.

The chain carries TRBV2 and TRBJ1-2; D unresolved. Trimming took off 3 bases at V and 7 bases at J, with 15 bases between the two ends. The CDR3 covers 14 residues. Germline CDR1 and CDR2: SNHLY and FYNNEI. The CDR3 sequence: CASSDHRSLTGYTF. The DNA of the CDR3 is TGTGCCAGCAGTGACCACCGGTCGTTGACTGGCTACACCTTC.

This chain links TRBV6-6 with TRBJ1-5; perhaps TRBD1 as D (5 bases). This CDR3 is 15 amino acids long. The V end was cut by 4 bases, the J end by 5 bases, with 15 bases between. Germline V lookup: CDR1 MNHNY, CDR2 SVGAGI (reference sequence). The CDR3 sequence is CASSSGTGGYQPQHF. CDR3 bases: TGTGCCAGCAGTTCCGGGACGGGTGGTTATCAGCCCCAGCATTTT.

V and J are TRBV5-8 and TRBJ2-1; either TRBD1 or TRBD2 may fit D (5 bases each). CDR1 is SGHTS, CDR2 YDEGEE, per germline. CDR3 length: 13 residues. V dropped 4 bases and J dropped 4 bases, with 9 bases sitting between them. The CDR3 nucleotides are TGTGCCAGCAGCCGGGGCCCTTACAATGAGCAGTTCTTC. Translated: CASSRGPYNEQFF.